The 23 T cell receptor beta chains listed next were all sequenced from one sample in a study of human T cells and chemical hapten exposure. TCRdb re-called the RACE reads with MiXCR, one entry per CDR3 protein. The table shows 35,000 to 50,000 distinct CDR3 sequences, with about 3.9% occurring only once. Time point denoted: healthy volunteer bleed at 2 weeks. Before extraction, the whole blood was not fractionated, and total RNA was taken from it. Specimen: whole blood. The receptors here all came from a female donor in good health. Some clones in this sample may be carry-over from other donors' samples.

This clonotype has a count of ten or more. The V gene is TRBV10-3, the J gene TRBJ1-5; possibly TRBD1 for D (5 bases). Germline V lookup: CDR1 ENHRY, CDR2 SYGVKD. CDR3 length equals 14 residues. Trimming stripped 6 bases from V and 3 bases from J, with 12 bases between. CDR3 region: CAISPEQDNQPQHF. Written as DNA, the CDR3 is TGTGCCATCAGCCCGGAACAGGACAATCAGCCCCAGCATTTT.

In this sample, this clonotype turned up many times. This chain connects TRBV29-1 to TRBJ1-2, with D perhaps TRBD1 (6 bases). The CDR3 has 14 amino acids. Germline V gene lookup returns CDR1 SQVTM and CDR2 ANQGSEA. Trimming took off 7 bases at V and 3 bases at J, with 18 bases between the two ends. In DNA, the CDR3 is TGCAGCGCACTATCAGGGGCCCAAGACTATGGCTACACCTTC. Amino acid sequence: CSALSGAQDYGYTF.

This chain joins TRBV20-1 and TRBJ1-6; D unresolved. The CDR3 covers 13 residues. CDR1 is DFQATT, CDR2 SNEGSKA, per germline (reference sequence). The germline V and J ends were trimmed by 5 bases and 0 bases, with 5 bases remaining between them. The CDR3 region has the DNA TGCAGTGCTGGAAGCTCCTATAATTCACCCCTCCACTTT. Amino acids: CSAGSSYNSPLHF.

Ten or more counts support this clonotype. J is TRBJ1-2 and V is TRBV19, with a weak D call TRBD1 (6 bases). CDR3 length: 13 amino acids. Germline CDR1 is LNHDA and CDR2 is SQIVND (reference sequence). V dropped 5 bases and J dropped 6 bases, with 13 bases sitting between them. This CDR3 reads CASSGRGSDGYTF. CDR3 bases: TGTGCCAGTAGTGGCAGGGGCAGCGATGGCTACACCTTC. The full variable domain, completed using reference TRBV19 and TRBJ1-2, is DGGITQSPKYLFRKEGQNVTLSCEQNLNHDAMYWYRQDPGQGLRLIYYSQIVNDFQKGDIAEGYSVSREKKESFPLTVTSAQKNPTAFYLCASSGRGSDGYTFGSGTRLTVV.

The table lists this clonotype with many counts. The genes are TRBV6-5 and TRBJ1-2; unclear D gene. CDR3 size: 16 residues. CDR1 is MNHEY and CDR2 is SVGAGI in the germline V gene. Between the trimmed V and J ends, which lost 2 bases and 5 bases, there was a span of 18 bases. The CDR3 sequence: CASSYKVVRIGYGYTF. The DNA of the CDR3 is TGTGCCAGCAGTTACAAAGTCGTCAGGATAGGGTATGGCTACACCTTC.

The chain carries TRBV4-2 and TRBJ1-4; D remains ambiguous. Trimming shortened V by 5 bases and J by 7 bases, and 11 bases separated the two germline ends. CDR3 size: 13 residues. The germline V gene has CDR1 LGHNA and CDR2 YNFKEQ. The CDR3 sequence is CASSSRLGEKLFF. CDR3 sequence (DNA): TGTGCCAGCAGCTCCCGGTTGGGTGAAAAACTGTTTTTT.

This clonotype was detected ten times or more. V and J are TRBV2 and TRBJ1-5; no definite D call. In germline, CDR1 is SNHLY, CDR2 FYNNEI. The V end was cut by 6 bases, the J end by 2 bases, with 8 bases between. This CDR3 is built from 13 residues. In nucleotides, the CDR3 is TGTGCCAGCAGGGCCAGAGGCAATCAGCCCCAGCATTTT. It translates to CASRARGNQPQHF.

This clonotype has at least ten counts. The gene calls are TRBV13 and TRBJ2-7; 7 nucleotides agree with TRBD1. This CDR3 is built from 14 residues. Germline values: CDR1 PRHDT, CDR2 FYEKMQ (reference sequence). The junction had 6 bases not matched to a gene; V was cut back by 4 bases and J by 3 bases. CDR3 sequence reads: CASSSRDSGYEQYF. CDR3 nucleotides: TGTGCCAGCAGCTCCCGGGACAGTGGCTACGAGCAGTACTTC. Complete variable domain (other parts from reference TRBV13 and TRBJ2-7): AAGVIQSPRHLIKEKRETATLKCYPIPRHDTVYWYQQGPGQDPQFLISFYEKMQSDKGSIPDRFSAQQFSDYHSELNMSSLELGDSALYFCASSSRDSGYEQYFGPGTRLTVT.

This clonotype was counted at least ten times. The chain is built from TRBV2 and TRBJ1-4, with unresolved D. There are 12 residues in the CDR3. Germline V gene data show CDR1 as SNHLY and CDR2 as FYNNEI. The V gene lost 10 bases and the J gene lost 0 bases, with 6 bases spanning the gap. CDR3 DNA: TGTGCCATCACTACAACTAATGAAAAACTGTTTTTT. It is translated as CAITTTNEKLFF. The full variable domain, its missing parts supplied by reference TRBV2 and TRBJ1-4, is EPEVTQTPSHQVTQMGQEVILRCVPISNHLYFYWYRQILGQKVEFLVSFYNNEISEKSEIFDDQFSVERPDGSNFTLKIRSTKLEDSAMYFCAITTTNEKLFFGSGTQLSVL.

This clonotype was picked up many times. The J gene is TRBJ2-5, the V gene TRBV4-3; the D gene is possibly TRBD1 (5 bases). Germline assignment: CDR1 LGHNA and CDR2 YSLEER. V gave up 10 bases and J gave up 7 bases, with 22 bases separating them. This CDR3 spans 14 amino acids. CDR3: CATPIGVSSGTQYF. The CDR3 nucleotides read TGCGCCACGCCGATAGGGGTCTCTTCAGGGACCCAGTACTTC.

This clonotype was detected many times. The J gene is TRBJ2-7, the V gene TRBV6-2 or TRBV6-3; 8 nucleotides match TRBD1. The CDR3 extends over 14 amino acids. The germline CDR1 and CDR2 sequences are MNHEY and SVGEGT. J was trimmed by 1 base and V by 2 bases; bases with no gene match: 1. CDR3 sequence: CASSYGDRSYEQYF. The CDR3 DNA reads as TGTGCCAGCAGTTACGGGGACAGGTCCTACGAGCAGTACTTC.

A word on this clonotype: A much larger clonotype is one base distant, so this may be a read error. V is TRBV7-2 and J is TRBJ2-7; D is unresolved. The CDR3 has 11 residues. Germline V gene lookup returns CDR1 SGHTA and CDR2 FQGNSA. The CDR3 sequence: CVSSLAHEQYF. In nucleotides, the CDR3 is TGTGTCAGCAGCTTAGCCCACGAGCAGTACTTC. Filled out from reference TRBV7-2 and TRBJ2-7, the complete variable domain reads GAGVSQSPSNKVTEKGKDVELRCDPISGHTALYWYRQSLGQGLEFLIYFQGNSAPDKSGLPSDRFSAERTGGSVSTLTIQRTQQEDSAVYLCVSSLAHEQYFGPGTRLTVT.

The chain uses TRBV12-3 or TRBV12-4 and TRBJ2-5; D is possibly TRBD1 (5 bases). Between the trimmed V and J ends, which lost 3 bases and 5 bases, there was a span of 7 bases. The CDR3 spans 12 residues. The CDR3 DNA follows: TGTGCCAGCAGTTTTGCAGGGGAGACCCAGTACTTC. This sequence encodes CASSFAGETQYF.

This clonotype was seen at least ten times. The chain employs TRBV4-2 and TRBJ1-1; D gene ambiguous. V lost 0 bases and J lost 1, with 6 bases in between. The CDR3 extends over 14 amino acids. The germline gives CDR1 LGHNA, CDR2 YNFKEQ. DNA for the CDR3: TGTGCCAGCAGCCAAGATCTAGGGAACACTGAAGCTTTCTTT. It specifies CASSQDLGNTEAFF.

V usage is TRBV3-1 and J usage is TRBJ2-7; TRBD2 might be the D (5 bases). The CDR3 is 16 amino acids. V was trimmed by 1 base and J by 11 bases, leaving 24 bases between them. Germline-derived CDR1 and CDR2 are LGHDT and YNNKEL (reference sequence). For the CDR3, the DNA is TGTGCCAGCAGCCAAGGAACAGACGAGATCCCCGGGGATAAGTACTTC. It translates to CASSQGTDEIPGDKYF.

This clonotype was detected many times. V usage is TRBV6-1 and J usage is TRBJ1-1, with 10 nucleotides matching TRBD1. V trimming: 6 bases; J trimming: 5 bases; junction bases outside the gene matches: 3. Germline CDR1 reads MNHNS; CDR2 reads SASEGT. This CDR3 spans 13 amino acids. The CDR3 is CASRRTGGTEAFF. As DNA, the CDR3 is TGTGCCAGCAGACGGACAGGGGGAACTGAAGCTTTCTTT.

In its sample, this clonotype was seen many times. The CDR3 is CAISESISSGVQETQYF. The CDR3 nucleotides are TGTGCCATCAGTGAGTCGATCAGTAGCGGGGTACAAGAGACCCAGTACTTC. The rearrangement uses TRBV10-3 and TRBJ2-5; 8 nucleotides agree with TRBD2. The CDR3 extends over 17 amino acids. V gave up 0 bases and J gave up 2 bases; unmatched junction bases: 8. Germline loops: CDR1 ENHRY, CDR2 SYGVKD.

This clonotype occurred many times. The rearrangement joins TRBV11-1 to TRBJ2-1; 8 bases are a match to TRBD1. This CDR3 has 16 residues. Germline V gives CDR1 SGHAT, CDR2 FQDESV (reference sequence). Unmatched junction bases numbered 6, after V lost 5 bases and J lost 0 bases. The CDR3 is CASSGRTGSSYNEQFF. DNA of the CDR3: TGTGCCAGCAGCGGCAGGACAGGGAGCTCCTACAATGAGCAGTTCTTC. The entire variable domain, with the rest obtained from reference TRBV11-1 and TRBJ2-1, is as follows: EAEVAQSPRYKITEKSQAVAFWCDPISGHATLYWYRQILGQGPELLVQFQDESVVDDSQLPKDRFSAERLKGVDSTLKIQPAELGDSAMYLCASSGRTGSSYNEQFFGPGTRLTVL.

This clonotype turned up a few times. The chain has TRBV5-1 and TRBJ1-6; D is unclear. The CDR3 totals 15 residues. V shed 0 bases and J shed 7 bases, with 11 bases lying between them. Per the germline V gene, CDR1 is SGHRS and CDR2 is YFSETQ. The CDR3 nucleotides are TGCGCCAGCAGCTTGGCCGGTAACATCAATTCACCCCTCCACTTT. It yields the protein CASSLAGNINSPLHF.

The genes are TRBV29-1 and TRBJ1-1, with a tentative D call TRBD1 (5 bases). V lost 4 bases and J 4 bases, leaving 7 bases between the germline ends. The CDR3 has 11 amino acids. The germline V gene has CDR1 SQVTM and CDR2 ANQGSEA. CDR3 residues: CSVGGGTEAFF. The CDR3, as DNA: TGCAGCGTTGGGGGGGGCACTGAAGCTTTCTTT.

This clonotype was seen repeatedly, ten times or more. The chain uses TRBV20-1 and TRBJ2-3; the match to TRBD1 covers 7 bases. The CDR3 sequence is 14 residues long. The J segment lost 4 bases and the V segment lost 4 bases, leaving 8 bases of the junction unmatched. The germline V gene has CDR1 DFQATT and CDR2 SNEGSKA (reference sequence). The DNA for the CDR3 is TGCAGTGCTATGACAGGGTATGCTGCAGATACGCAGTATTTT. Protein sequence: CSAMTGYAADTQYF.

This clonotype was detected ten times or more. The V call is TRBV2, the J call TRBJ2-1; 7 nucleotides align to TRBD1. The CDR3 is 16 amino acids. V shed 8 bases, J shed 0 bases, and the junction held 10 bases outside the gene matches. Germline assignment: CDR1 SNHLY and CDR2 FYNNEI. The CDR3 nucleotides read TGTGCCAGCGGTGGGAACAGGGGCTTCTCCTACAATGAGCAGTTCTTC. This sequence encodes CASGGNRGFSYNEQFF.

This clonotype occurred many times. The V and J genes are TRBV4-1 and TRBJ1-2; 11 nucleotides align to TRBD1. Trimming at V came to 6 bases and at J to 8 bases, leaving 11 bases not matched to a gene. The CDR3 runs to 15 residues. CDR1 is MGHRA, CDR2 YSYEKL, per germline. CDR3: CASSQVGDRGKGYTF. The CDR3 nucleotides read TGCGCCAGCAGTCAGGTGGGGGACAGGGGGAAGGGCTACACCTTC.